The 8 T cell receptor beta chains below come from one sample, sequenced in a study of PD-1 blockade in classical Hodgkin lymphoma. The table came from immunoSEQ multiplex PCR; TCRdb's copy has only in-frame clones and leaves some out. The sample lists about 90,000 clones; 83% were seen once. Described time point: cycle 4 day 1 (C4D1), after less than 7 weeks of nivolumab. All patients experienced relapse after autologous stem cell transplantation, and brentuximab vedotin exposure was variable. The sequencing here drew on peripheral blood mononuclear cells (PBMCs), taken before the fourth cycle of nivolumab. These receptors came from a human donor with classical Hodgkin lymphoma.

The chain joins TRBV18 to TRBJ2-7, with 8 nucleotides matching TRBD2. The CDR3 sequence is 15 residues long. Germline trimming cut 3 bases from V and 2 bases from J; bases unmatched to any gene: 6. Germline loops: CDR1 KGHSH, CDR2 LQKENI. CDR3 sequence: CASSPGRGRTYEQYF. The CDR3 DNA sequence: TGTGCCAGCTCACCCGGTCGCGGGAGGACCTACGAGCAGTACTTC.

The rearrangement links TRBV7-2 to TRBJ2-1; D gene unclear. Per the germline V gene, CDR1 is SGHTA and CDR2 is FQGNSA. V dropped 5 bases and J dropped 0 bases, with 5 bases sitting between them. This CDR3 spans 13 amino acids. CDR3 bases: TGTGCCAGCAGCCGAGACTCCTACAATGAGCAGTTCTTC. It translates to CASSRDSYNEQFF.

The J gene is TRBJ2-5, the V gene TRBV7-2, with D perhaps assigned TRBD1 or TRBD2 (5 bases each). Germline V gives CDR1 SGHTA, CDR2 FQGNSA. The CDR3 length is 13 residues. V lost 4 bases, J lost 5 bases, and 11 bases lay in between. In DNA form, the CDR3 reads TGTGCCAGCAGCTCCCTGGGACGGGAGACCCAGTACTTC. Amino acid sequence: CASSSLGRETQYF.

The chain uses TRBV18 and TRBJ1-1; D is uncertain. V was cut by 3 bases and J by 0 bases, with 17 bases left in between. The CDR3 contains 17 residues. CDR1 is KGHSH, CDR2 LQKENI, per germline. The CDR3 loop is CASSPLGGTLVNTEAFF. In DNA form, the CDR3 reads TGTGCCAGCTCACCGCTTGGCGGTACCCTAGTGAACACTGAAGCTTTCTTT.

This clone has only a few counts. Other DNA sequences of this sample code for an identical CDR3. The chain is built from TRBV5-1 and TRBJ1-5; D gene ambiguous. CDR3 size: 12 residues. Trimming removed 0 bases from V and 6 bases from J, with 4 bases in between. Germline V gene sequence: CDR1 SGHRS, CDR2 YFSETQ. The CDR3 sequence: CASSLEGQPQHF. In DNA form, the CDR3 reads TGCGCCAGCAGCTTGGAGGGTCAGCCCCAGCATTTT.

This rearrangement joins TRBV15 to TRBJ2-7; D perhaps matches TRBD1 (6 bases). With 3 bases removed from V and 3 bases from J, the gap between germline ends came to 24 bases. Germline values: CDR1 LNHNV, CDR2 YYDKDF (reference sequence). This CDR3 spans 18 amino acids. The CDR3 sequence is CATSSGWAHSIGGYEQYF. The CDR3 DNA is TGTGCCACCAGCAGTGGTTGGGCCCACTCAATAGGGGGCTACGAGCAGTACTTC. The full variable domain, rest sourced from reference TRBV15 and TRBJ2-7, is DAMVIQNPRYQVTQFGKPVTLSCSQTLNHNVMYWYQQKSSQAPKLLFHYYDKDFNNEADTPDNFQSRRPNTSFCFLDIRSPGLGDTAMYLCATSSGWAHSIGGYEQYFGPGTRLTVT.

The table lists this clone with a few counts. CDR3 residues: CASRGQDYGYTF. The CDR3 region has the DNA TGTGCCAGCCGCGGACAGGACTATGGCTACACCTTC. The genes are TRBV2 and TRBJ1-2; 7 nucleotides line up with TRBD1. Trimming at V came to 8 bases and at J to 3 bases, leaving 3 bases not matched to a gene. CDR1 and CDR2 from the germline V gene are SNHLY and FYNNEI. CDR3 length: 12 residues.

This chain uses TRBV19 with TRBJ1-2; D unresolved. The germline CDR1 and CDR2 sequences are LNHDA and SQIVND (reference sequence). The CDR3 runs 14 residues. Between the trimmed V and J ends, which lost 6 bases and 0 bases, there was a span of 11 bases. CDR3 nucleotides: TGTGCCAGTAGGTCGGGAGCACCTAACTATGGCTACACCTTC. Its protein product is CASRSGAPNYGYTF.